The 5 T cell receptor beta chains listed next were all sequenced from one sample in a study of OX40 agonist ivuxolimab in advanced cancers. Profiled with immunoSEQ multiplex PCR; TCRdb holds only in-frame clones, not every one. The sample consists of roughly 80,000 clones, 90% to 95% of them appearing once. The sample in question was CD4+ or CD8+ T cells sorted from blood, obtained in a trial of the OX40 agonist ivuxolimab. These receptors all come from an adult with an advanced solid tumor such as melanoma, head and neck, liver or kidney cancer.

The CDR3 loop is CASSLGTSGRSNEQFF. DNA for the CDR3: TGTGCCAGCAGCTTGGGGACTAGCGGGAGATCCAATGAGCAGTTCTTC. V usage is TRBV5-5 and J usage is TRBJ2-1; 13 bases are a match to TRBD2. The CDR3 is 16 amino acids. CDR1 SGHKS and CDR2 YYEKEE come from the germline V gene (reference sequence). With V trimmed by 0 bases and J by 6 bases, 3 bases remained unmatched.

The chain carries TRBV5-1 and TRBJ1-1; unclear D gene. CDR1 is SGHRS and CDR2 is YFSETQ in the germline V gene. V lost 0 bases to trimming and J lost 0 bases, with 12 bases between them. CDR3 length equals 16 residues. In DNA form, the CDR3 reads TGCGCCAGCAGCTTGGGCAACGGGATCATGAACACTGAAGCTTTCTTT. Translated: CASSLGNGIMNTEAFF.

V gene TRBV29-1 combines with J gene TRBJ1-5; the match to TRBD1 covers 8 bases. The CDR3 length is 14 residues. V shed 7 bases and J 7 bases; nucleotides not matched to a gene: 12. Germline V gene lookup returns CDR1 SQVTM and CDR2 ANQGSEA. Here the CDR3 reads CSAHTGGGGQPQHF. DNA of the CDR3: TGCAGCGCTCACACAGGGGGAGGTGGGCAGCCCCAGCATTTT.

The chain employs TRBV28 and TRBJ1-5; the D gene is possibly TRBD1 (6 bases). This CDR3 region has 16 residues. Germline CDR1 and CDR2: MDHEN and SYDVKM. Between the trimmed V and J ends, which lost 5 bases and 6 bases, there was a span of 20 bases. Here the CDR3 reads CASSGPGGLGAQPQHF. The CDR3 DNA reads TGTGCCAGCAGTGGGCCGGGGGGGCTGGGTGCTCAGCCCCAGCATTTT.

The CDR3 loop is CASSVGTSDHNEQFF. The CDR3 DNA follows: TGTGCCAGCAGCGTAGGGACTAGCGACCACAATGAGCAGTTCTTC. The chain links TRBV9 to TRBJ2-1; 9 bases line up with TRBD2. The CDR3 totals 15 residues. Germline CDR1 and CDR2: SGDLS and YYNGEE. With 0 bases clipped from V and 5 bases from J, the junction kept 3 bases outside the gene matches.